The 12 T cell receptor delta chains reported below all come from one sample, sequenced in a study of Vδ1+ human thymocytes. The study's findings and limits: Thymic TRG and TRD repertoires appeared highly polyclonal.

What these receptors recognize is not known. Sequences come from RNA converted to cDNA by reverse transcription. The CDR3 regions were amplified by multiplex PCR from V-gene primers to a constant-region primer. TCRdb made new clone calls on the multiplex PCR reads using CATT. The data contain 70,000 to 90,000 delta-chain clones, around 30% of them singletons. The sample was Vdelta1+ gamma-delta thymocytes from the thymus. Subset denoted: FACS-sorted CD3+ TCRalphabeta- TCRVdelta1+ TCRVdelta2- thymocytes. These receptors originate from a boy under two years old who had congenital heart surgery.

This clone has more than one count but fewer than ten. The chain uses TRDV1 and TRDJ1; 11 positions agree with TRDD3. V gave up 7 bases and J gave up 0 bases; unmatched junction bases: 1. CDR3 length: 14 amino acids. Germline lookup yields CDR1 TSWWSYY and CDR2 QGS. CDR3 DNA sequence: TGTGCTCTTGCTGGGGGATACTACACCGATAAACTCATCTTT. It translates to CALAGGYYTDKLIF.

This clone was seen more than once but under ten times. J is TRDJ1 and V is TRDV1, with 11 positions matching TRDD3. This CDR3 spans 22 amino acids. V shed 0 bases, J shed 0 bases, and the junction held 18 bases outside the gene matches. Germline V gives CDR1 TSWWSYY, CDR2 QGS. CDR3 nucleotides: TGTGCTCTTGGGGAACTTGGGGGTTCCGGCTGGGGGATACAAGGGTACACCGATAAACTCATCTTT. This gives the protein CALGELGGSGWGIQGYTDKLIF.

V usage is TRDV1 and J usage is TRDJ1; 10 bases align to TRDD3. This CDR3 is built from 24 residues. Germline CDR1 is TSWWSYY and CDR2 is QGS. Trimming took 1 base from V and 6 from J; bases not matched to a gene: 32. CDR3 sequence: CALGERGGPSVRYPYWGISNKLIF. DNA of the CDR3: TGTGCTCTTGGGGAACGTGGGGGCCCTTCCGTACGGTACCCGTACTGGGGGATCTCGAATAAACTCATCTTT.

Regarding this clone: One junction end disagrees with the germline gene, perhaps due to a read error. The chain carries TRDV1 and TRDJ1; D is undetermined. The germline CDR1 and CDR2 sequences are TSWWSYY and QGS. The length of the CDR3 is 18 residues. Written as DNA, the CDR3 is TGTGCTCTTGGGGAACATCTCGTACTGAGCCCGTACACCGATAAACCCATCTTT. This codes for CALGEHLVLSPYTDKPIF.

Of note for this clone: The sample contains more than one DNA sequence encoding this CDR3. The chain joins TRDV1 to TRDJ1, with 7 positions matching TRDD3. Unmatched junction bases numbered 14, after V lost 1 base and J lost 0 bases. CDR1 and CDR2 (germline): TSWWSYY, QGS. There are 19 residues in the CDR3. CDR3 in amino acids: CALGEPLRYWGWYTDKLIF. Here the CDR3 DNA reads TGTGCTCTTGGGGAACCCCTGAGGTACTGGGGATGGTACACCGATAAACTCATCTTT.

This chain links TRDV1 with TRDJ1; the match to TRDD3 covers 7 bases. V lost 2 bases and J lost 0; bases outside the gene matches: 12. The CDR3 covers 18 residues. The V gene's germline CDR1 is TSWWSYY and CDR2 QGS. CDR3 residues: CALGESPTGGLYTDKLIF. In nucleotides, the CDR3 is TGTGCTCTTGGGGAATCACCCACCGGGGGATTATACACCGATAAACTCATCTTT.

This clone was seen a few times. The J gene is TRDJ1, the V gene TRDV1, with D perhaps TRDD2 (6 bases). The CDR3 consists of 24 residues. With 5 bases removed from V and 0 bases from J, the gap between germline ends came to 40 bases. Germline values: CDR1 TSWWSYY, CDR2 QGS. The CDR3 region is CALGPFWSVLLPVHPINYTDKLIF. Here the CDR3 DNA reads TGTGCTCTTGGGCCGTTCTGGAGTGTCCTACTCCCTGTCCACCCCATAAATTACACCGATAAACTCATCTTT.

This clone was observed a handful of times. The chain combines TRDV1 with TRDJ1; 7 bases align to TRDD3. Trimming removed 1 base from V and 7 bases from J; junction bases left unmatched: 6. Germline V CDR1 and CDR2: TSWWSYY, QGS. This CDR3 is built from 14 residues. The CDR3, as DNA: TGTGCTCTTGGGGAACCGTGGGGGAAGGTTAAACTCATCTTT. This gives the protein CALGEPWGKVKLIF.

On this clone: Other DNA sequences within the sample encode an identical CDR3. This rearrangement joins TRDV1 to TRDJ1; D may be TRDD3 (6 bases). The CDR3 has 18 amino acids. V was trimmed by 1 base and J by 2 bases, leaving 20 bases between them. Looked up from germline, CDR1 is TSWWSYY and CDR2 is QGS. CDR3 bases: TGTGCTCTTGGGGAACCCGCTCCTGGTTGGGGGGTAACCGATAAACTCATCTTT. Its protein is CALGEPAPGWGVTDKLIF.

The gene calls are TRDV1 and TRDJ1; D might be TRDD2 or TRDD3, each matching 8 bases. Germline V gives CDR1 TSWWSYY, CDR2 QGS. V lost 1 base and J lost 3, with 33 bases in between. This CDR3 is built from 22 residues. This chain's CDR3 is CALGEPLLPTPPLGAPADKLIF. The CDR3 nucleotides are TGTGCTCTTGGGGAACCCCTACTTCCTACACCTCCACTGGGGGCTCCGGCCGATAAACTCATCTTT.

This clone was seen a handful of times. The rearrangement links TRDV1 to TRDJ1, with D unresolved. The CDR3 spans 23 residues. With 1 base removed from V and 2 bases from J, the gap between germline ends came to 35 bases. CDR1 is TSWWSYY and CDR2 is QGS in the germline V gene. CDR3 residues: CALGEPTKAPALHIYGGTDKLIF. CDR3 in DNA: TGTGCTCTTGGGGAACCAACCAAGGCCCCCGCCCTCCATATCTATGGTGGGACCGATAAACTCATCTTT.

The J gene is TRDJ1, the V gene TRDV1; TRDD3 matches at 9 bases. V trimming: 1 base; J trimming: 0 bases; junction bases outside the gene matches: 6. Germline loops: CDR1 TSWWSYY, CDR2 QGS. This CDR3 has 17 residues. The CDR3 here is CALGEPWGIGYTDKLIF. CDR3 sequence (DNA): TGTGCTCTTGGGGAACCTTGGGGGATAGGCTACACCGATAAACTCATCTTT.